This T cell receptor beta chain was sequenced in a study of T cells after posttransplantation cyclophosphamide. Broader study findings: Recipient CMV seropositivity and CMV reactivation strongly tracked TRB clonality. Tissue-infiltrating T cells from skin or gut overlapped little with blood T cells.

Busulfan-fludarabine conditioning, marrow transplant, and cyclophosphamide on days +3 and +4 were administered. Assay: immunoSEQ multiplex PCR; the TCRdb copy retains only in-frame clones and omits some. The table lists approximately 15,000 clones, with no singletons. Germline CDR1 reads SGDLS; CDR2 reads YYNGEE. This CDR3 contains 15 residues. Of note for this clone: Its antigen is undetermined.

The sequence derives from a female patient aged 35 to 55 who received an allogeneic stem cell transplant from a related donor, was CMV-positive, and had no GVHD. Some T cells here may be from the graft donor. Here the sequenced sample was PBMCs, taken more than 1,000 days after allogeneic stem cell transplant with posttransplant cyclophosphamide. The chain is built from TRBV9 and TRBJ2-5; D perhaps matches TRBD1 (6 bases). The DNA end is a closer match to TRBJ2-7, so the J assignment may be wrong. DNA of the CDR3: TGTGCCAGCAGTATCAGACAGGAGACGGCCTACGAGCAGTACTTC. This gives the protein CASSIRQETAYEQYF.